The sequence of this TCR beta chain was determined in a study of blood T cell repertoires in COVID-19. About the study: Samples came from the United States, Italy and Spain, spanning acute and convalescent COVID-19. Sources were T cells, B-cell-depleted T cells, or PBMCs; the material itself was cDNA or gDNA.

The germline CDR1 and CDR2 sequences are LNHDA and SQIVND (reference sequence). CDR3 length: 13 residues. With 10 bases removed from V and 3 bases from J, the gap between germline ends came to 15 bases. Per the authors' pipeline: Estimation of nucleated cell counts relied on the amplification of reference gene primers. The repertoire was sequenced with immunoSEQ multiplex PCR; TCRdb's copy has only in-frame clones and lacks some. V and J calls and clone size are as listed in that table; D and trimming were resolved from the DNA. This repertoire shows 200,000 to 250,000 clones, approximately 85% found once; its top ten account for 6.5% to 9%.

Sequenced: peripheral blood. The receptor's source is a woman in her forties or fifties with active or convalescent COVID-19. The chain recombines TRBV19 with TRBJ1-1; TRBD1 might be the D (6 bases). The CDR3 DNA is TGTGCCACCTCGAGAGGGGGTTACACTGAAGCTTTCTTT. Its protein is CATSRGGYTEAFF.